The T cell receptor beta chain under discussion was sequenced for a study of human T cells and chemical hapten exposure (dated by TCRdb to about 2021). As for the study more broadly: For sensitization, 2% DPC in acetone was applied to a roughly 2 cm by roughly 2 cm area of upper inner arm skin. Throughout the approximately 23-week study period, patients were also given weekly therapeutic DPC doses on the scalp. Patch testing was done on the upper back using Finn chambers containing 0.01% DPC, and results were scored after 6 days according to International Contact Dermatitis Research Group standards. Most of the patients in the cohort were female, and the cohort covered alopecia areata with under or over 50% scalp involvement, alopecia totalis and alopecia universalis. Libraries were combined into a pool for sequencing, and differences in TCR yield between samples came mainly from small differences in library volumes within the pool. In alopecia patients, the study followed how the peripheral blood TCR repertoire changed in vivo over primary and secondary sensitization to diphenylcyclopropenone (DPC), a hapten. Blood samples were taken from patients before sensitization (week 0) and then at 2, 6 and about 24 weeks after DPC sensitization. About 30 alopecia patients provided blood for TCR sequencing at one to four time points (pre-sensitization, 2, 6 and 24 weeks). Overall study outcomes, separate from this receptor: Alopecia, a presumed autoimmune disease, was present in all patients, so the immune response of the patients might differ from that of healthy individuals. Significantly more large CDR3 similarity clusters were formed by expanded TCRs than by pre-sensitization or healthy control sets, consistent with antigen-driven responses. Patch test score correlated positively with the number of PT1 expanded TCRs, reaching significance at thresholds 8, 16 and 32 but not at 4. DPC sensitization did not change the number of TCRs with a frequency above 1 in 1000, and there was no evidence of changes in global repertoire structure. Repeated subsampling changed both the strength of the expansion versus patch-test correlation and the threshold at which the correlation became significant.

V lost 3 bases and J lost 0 bases; the stretch between them is 6 bases long. There are 14 amino acids in the CDR3, from cysteine to phenylalanine inclusive. Only the CDR3 part of the read is kept: 42 bases, read in frame from the first base. The germline V gene specifies SGHAT as CDR1 and FQNNGV as CDR2. At least ten counts were recorded for this clonotype. No antigen is known for it. No per-base quality is available; no much larger clone lies one base away. The library was generated by RACE. Sequencing relied on a NextSeq 500. During library preparation, unique molecular identifiers were attached to individual cDNA molecules so that TCRs could be counted in a quantitative, reproducible way. Both TCR alpha and TCR beta chains were sequenced from each blood RNA sample. In the authors' own workflow: The median number of TCRs per sample was approximately 96,000, ranging from 23,224 to 690,600. The Decombinator software suite was used to annotate the V, J and CDR3 of the TCR reads. For the PS versus PT1 abundance plots, all samples were subsampled to the same number of TCRs (28,000). Expanded TCRs were defined as absent before sensitization and observed at least eight times at the 2-week time point. TCRdb reanalyzed the raw reads on its own, using fastp at Q25 for trimming and MiXCR for clone calling, and kept in-frame beta chains. Rows with one shared CDR3 protein collapse into an entry with the most common genes and DNA. The V and J calls were determined by TCRdb, not by the authors. Here the sample has approximately 32,000 distinct CDR3 sequences; 5% to 6% occur a single time. Together, the top ten hold around 6% of the sample.

Reading the label with the study, this specimen's time point is: patch test 3, about 24 weeks after DPC sensitization. Sample treatment or condition, as interpreted from the label and publication: therapeutic diphenylcyclopropenone sensitization with weekly scalp DPC. Blood at each patch-test visit was drawn before the patch test was applied. Patients were considered eligible if aged 18 to 70, diagnosed with alopecia and deemed suitable for DPC therapy, and patients were excluded if pregnant. Total RNA was isolated from unfractionated whole blood collected in Tempus Blood RNA tubes. The source is a young man with alopecia areata. Some clones in this sample may be carry-over from other donors' samples. The chain couples TRBV11-2 to TRBJ1-3, with an unclear D gene assignment. Here the sequenced sample was whole blood, taken in connection with sensitization to the hapten diphenylcyclopropenone (DPC). The DNA reads as follows: TGTGCCAGCAGCTTGCAGTCCTCTGGAAACACCATATATTTT. This is translated as CASSLQSSGNTIYF.